This entry lists 18 T cell receptor beta chains sequenced from one sample in a study of blood T cells in healthy people across ages. A second about 7 to 12 cycle PCR used barcoded and J-beta primers. TCRdb reanalysed the 5' RACE reads using MiXCR and keeps one entry per CDR3 protein. The table includes roughly 2 million distinct CDR3 sequences, less than 50% detected once. Sequenced material: blood. These receptors came from a woman between 40 and 50 years old in good health.

The sample holds a few counts of this clonotype. J is TRBJ2-6 and V is TRBV27, with unresolved D. The CDR3 is 16 amino acids. V lost 7 bases to trimming and J lost 0 bases, with 13 bases between them. The germline CDR1 and CDR2 sequences are MNHEY and SMNVEV (reference sequence). The CDR3 coding sequence is TGTGCCAGCATATACCCCCTTAGCTCTGGGGCCAACGTCCTGACTTTC. This codes for CASIYPLSSGANVLTF. Combining the CDR3 with reference TRBV27 and TRBJ2-6 gives the whole variable domain EAQVTQNPRYLITVTGKKLTVTCSQNMNHEYMSWYRQDPGLGLRQIYYSMNVEVTDKGDVPEGYKVSRKEKRNFPLILESPSPNQTSLYFCASIYPLSSGANVLTFGAGSRLTVL.

The V call is TRBV11-2, the J call TRBJ2-5, with TRBD1 identical over 11 bases. CDR3 length equals 17 residues. The germline CDR1 and CDR2 sequences are SGHAT and FQNNGV. V lost 2 bases and J lost 4; bases outside the gene matches: 9. CDR3 sequence: CASSLHPGTGGGETQYF. The CDR3 region has the DNA TGTGCCAGCAGCTTACACCCCGGGACAGGGGGTGGAGAGACCCAGTACTTC.

The chain carries TRBV20-1 and TRBJ2-5; perhaps TRBD2 as D (6 bases). This CDR3 has 15 amino acids. CDR1 and CDR2 from the germline V gene are DFQATT and SNEGSKA (reference sequence). V was pared by 2 bases and J by 2 bases, with 15 bases between. The CDR3 sequence: CSARWGESRQETQYF. CDR3 nucleotides: TGCAGTGCTAGATGGGGGGAGAGTAGGCAAGAGACCCAGTACTTC.

The J gene is TRBJ2-5, the V gene TRBV6-5, with D perhaps TRBD1 (5 bases). The V gene's germline CDR1 is MNHEY and CDR2 SVGAGI. Trimming removed 3 bases from V and 5 bases from J, with 16 bases in between. The length of the CDR3 is 15 residues. CDR3 protein: CASSYINTGHETQYF. The CDR3 bases are TGTGCCAGCAGTTATATTAATACAGGTCATGAGACCCAGTACTTC.

V usage is TRBV2 and J usage is TRBJ1-2; 10 positions match TRBD1. V shed 5 bases, J shed 8 bases, and the junction held 5 bases outside the gene matches. Germline V gene sequence: CDR1 SNHLY, CDR2 FYNNEI. The CDR3 has 13 amino acids. Here the CDR3 DNA reads TGTGCCAGCAGTTCCTGGGACAGGGGAGGCTACACCTTC. It codes for CASSSWDRGGYTF.

The V and J genes are TRBV27 and TRBJ2-7, with D perhaps TRBD1 (5 bases). TRBJ2-5 matches the DNA end more closely, so the J call is doubtful. The CDR3 has 14 amino acids. CDR1 and CDR2 from the germline V gene are MNHEY and SMNVEV (reference sequence). The CDR3 sequence is CASSFAGKEETQYF. The CDR3 DNA reads TGTGCCAGCAGTTTTGCAGGGAAGGAAGAGACCCAGTACTTC.

To note about this clonotype: Its ends do not fully match the called genes, so a read error is possible. The CDR3 sequence: CASSASTSKETRYF. The CDR3 DNA reads TGCGCCAGCAGCGCCTCGACTAGTAAAGAGACCCGGTACTTC. The genes are TRBV5-1 and TRBJ2-5; D perhaps matches TRBD2 (6 bases). Looked up from germline, CDR1 is SGHRS and CDR2 is YFSETQ. The CDR3 has 14 amino acids. Filled out from reference TRBV5-1 and TRBJ2-5, the complete variable domain reads KAGVTQTPRYLIKTRGQQVTLSCSPISGHRSVSWYQQTPGQGLQFLFEYFSETQRNKGNFPGRFSGRQFSNSRSEMNVSTLELGDSALYLCASSASTSKETRYFGPGTRLLVL.

This rearrangement joins TRBV6-5 to TRBJ1-1; TRBD1 is a possible D gene (6 bases). In germline, CDR1 is MNHEY, CDR2 SVGAGI. V was trimmed by 6 bases and J by 6 bases, leaving 14 bases between them. The CDR3 has 13 amino acids. The CDR3 nucleotides are TGTGCCAGCAGAAGGACAGTCGGGGCTGAAGCTTTCTTT. Translation: CASRRTVGAEAFF.

There are a few counts of this clonotype. The chain uses TRBV12-3 or TRBV12-4 and TRBJ1-2; D perhaps matches TRBD1 (6 bases). This CDR3 region has 14 residues. The V end was cut by 6 bases, the J end by 5 bases, with 16 bases between. For the CDR3, the DNA is TGTGCCAGCAGCCAAGGCGTTGGACAGTATGGCTACACCTTC. Protein product: CASSQGVGQYGYTF.

This clonotype was detected once. CDR3 sequence (DNA): TGTGCCAGCAGATTGGACATTAGGCGAGAGTTCTTC. The encoded protein is CASRLDIRREFF. The chain links TRBV6-5 to TRBJ2-1; TRBD1 is a possible D gene (5 bases). Germline CDR1 and CDR2: MNHEY and SVGAGI. V lost 6 bases to trimming and J lost 14 bases, with 17 bases between them. CDR3 length equals 12 residues.

There are a few counts of this clonotype. The chain couples TRBV6-5 to TRBJ2-4; TRBD2 is a possible D gene (6 bases). Trimming left V 6 bases short and J 1 base short, with 13 bases between. The CDR3 is made up of 15 amino acids. Germline V lookup: CDR1 MNHEY, CDR2 SVGAGI. CDR3 in DNA: TGTGCCAGCAGGCCTTGGGGGGAGGCCAAAAACATTCAGTACTTC. It encodes CASRPWGEAKNIQYF.

This clonotype was observed a single time. A junction boundary mismatches the germline segment, possibly from a read error. The rearrangement links TRBV6-6 to TRBJ2-7; 7 positions agree with TRBD1. CDR3 length: 15 amino acids. Germline CDR1 is MNHNY and CDR2 is SVGAGI (reference sequence). The CDR3 sequence is CASRPGQKSSYEQYF. The DNA for the CDR3 is TGCGCCAGCAGACCGGGACAGAAGAGCTCCTACGAGCAGTACTTC.

CDR3 residues: CASSEVRGVDGYTF. DNA for the CDR3: TGTGCCAGCAGTGAAGTTCGGGGAGTCGATGGCTACACCTTC. This sequence joins TRBV6-1 and TRBJ1-2; no clear D. In germline, CDR1 is MNHNS, CDR2 SASEGT. The CDR3 contains 14 residues. V lost 1 base to trimming and J lost 6 bases, with 12 bases between them.

This clonotype was detected a few times. This sequence joins TRBV6-2 or TRBV6-3 and TRBJ2-3, with a possible D match to TRBD1 (6 bases). CDR3 size: 12 residues. The V and J ends lost 5 bases and 11 bases respectively, with 14 bases between them. Germline values: CDR1 MNHEY, CDR2 SVGEGT. DNA of the CDR3: TGTGCCAGCAGTACCGGGACAATCAGGCAGTATTTT. Amino acid sequence: CASSTGTIRQYF.

This chain links TRBV25-1 with TRBJ1-1, with D possibly being TRBD1 (5 bases). The CDR3 has 13 residues. Germline assignment: CDR1 MGHDK and CDR2 SYGVNS. The V end was cut by 8 bases, the J end by 7 bases, with 17 bases between. CDR3 sequence (DNA): TGTGCCAGCGGCCGCGGGGACGGACGTGAAGCTTTCTTT. Its protein product is CASGRGDGREAFF.

Points on this clonotype: At one end, the junction sequence differs from germline, possibly due to a read error. This chain links TRBV15 with TRBJ2-3; TRBD2 aligns across 10 bases. The CDR3 covers 17 residues. Germline loops: CDR1 LNHNV, CDR2 YYDKDF (reference sequence). For the CDR3, the DNA is TGTGCCACCAGCAGAGATAAGGGAAGCGGGGGGGCTGATACGCGGTATTTT. Its protein is CATSRDKGSGGADTRYF.

The chain links TRBV20-1 to TRBJ1-5; 10 bases map to TRBD1. Germline-derived CDR1 and CDR2 are DFQATT and SNEGSKA (reference sequence). The CDR3 is 14 amino acids. Trimming at V came to 6 bases and at J to 7 bases, leaving 9 bases not matched to a gene. Here the CDR3 DNA reads TGCAGTGCCGGGTCCTGGACAGGGGGACAGCCCCAGCATTTT. This gives the protein CSAGSWTGGQPQHF.

This clonotype was found a few times. This may be a read error: a much more frequent sequence differs by one nucleotide. The gene calls are TRBV29-1 and TRBJ2-5; 8 bases are shared with TRBD1. Trimming cost V 4 bases and J 5 bases; bases outside gene matches: 3. The CDR3 extends over 12 amino acids. The V gene's germline CDR1 is SQVTM and CDR2 ANQGSEA. The CDR3 DNA sequence: TGCAGCGTTGGACAGGGGAGTGAGACCCAGTACTTC. Translating gives CSVGQGSETQYF.